This T cell receptor beta chain originates from a study of blood T cell repertoires in COVID-19. Recovery among Cohort 3 donors was established by two negative PCRs, clearance, or symptom resolution. In the original workflow: Reference gene primer amplification yielded estimated nucleated cell counts. Repertoires were generated with immunoSEQ multiplex PCR, while TCRdb's copy carries only in-frame clones and drops some. V and J calls and clone size follow that table, whereas D and trimming were derived from the DNA. Of approximately 280,000 clones listed, around nine tenths are singletons. The germline V gene has CDR1 SGDLS and CDR2 YYNGEE. The CDR3 runs 16 residues. V lost 0 bases to trimming and J lost 5 bases, with 16 bases between them.

This TCR came from a woman aged 18-29 years who had recovered from COVID-19. Sequencing was done on a sample of PBMCs or T cells enriched from blood (not recorded which). This chain joins TRBV9 and TRBJ2-3; maybe TRBD2 (5 bases). This CDR3 is CASSVELRGPEDTQYF. The CDR3 DNA reads as TGTGCCAGCAGCGTAGAGCTAAGAGGGCCCGAAGATACGCAGTATTTT.